This TCR beta chain came from a study of blood T cell repertoires in COVID-19. The sample holds a few counts of this clone. Some clones are missing from TCRdb's copy, which holds only in-frame ones; the method was immunoSEQ multiplex PCR. This table has some 400,000 clones, roughly 86% appearing once. Assignments of participants to cohorts depended upon their own reported clinical history. V was trimmed by 5 bases and J by 0 bases, leaving 13 bases between them. The germline CDR1 and CDR2 sequences are KGHSH and LQKENI. The CDR3 loop spans 15 amino acids. The chain has TRBV18 and TRBJ1-2, with D perhaps matching TRBD1 (5 bases). The sample was PBMCs or T cells enriched from blood (not recorded which). The clonotype comes from a woman aged 25 to 39 who had recovered from COVID-19. The CDR3 region has the DNA TGTGCCAGCTCAAAGGGGCAGACAACTAACTATGGCTACACCTTC. It specifies CASSKGQTTNYGYTF.